This T cell receptor beta chain was found in a study of blood T cell repertoires in COVID-19. Across the study: Researchers got acute and convalescent COVID-19 samples from the United States, Italy and Spain.

A Seattle source enrolled patients during active infection and followed them longitudinally. The authors' processing: The authors estimated nucleated cell counts from reference gene primer amplification. The method was immunoSEQ multiplex PCR; TCRdb's version includes in-frame clones alone and lacks a portion of them. V and J calls and clone size are given by that table; D and trimming were obtained from the DNA. The sample has around 52,000 clones; roughly 90% are singletons. The sample was peripheral blood. This clonotype originated in a woman of 80 years or more with COVID-19, enrolled during active disease.

The CDR3 sequence is CASSHRGADTQYF. The CDR3 DNA follows: TGTGCCAGCTCCCACAGGGGAGCAGATACGCAGTATTTT. V and J are TRBV18 and TRBJ2-3; 7 bases line up with TRBD1. Trimming at V came to 6 bases and at J to 4 bases, leaving 4 bases not matched to a gene. The length of the CDR3 is 13 residues. Germline CDR1 reads KGHSH; CDR2 reads LQKENI.